These T cell receptor beta chains were read from a single sample in a study of cytomegalovirus exposure and HLA in healthy donors. Here immunoSEQ multiplex PCR was the method, and the copy in TCRdb shows in-frame clones only, minus some. The sample records about 140,000 clones, about 75% being singletons. The sequenced material came from PBMCs. These receptors all stem from a woman aged 25-40 years in good health and CMV-seronegative. Each CDR3 is given with its conserved first and last residue. The order of the fields is V gene, clone size, J gene, D gene, CDR3 protein, CDR3 DNA. A D gene is named only where the DNA matches it firmly. The listing skips clone size in some rows; elsewhere it reads once, few, many or a size class.

v_call: TRBV9
clone_size: .
j_call: TRBJ2-1
d_call: .
cdr3_aa: CASSVQGNPSDNEQFF
cdr3_nt: TGTGCCAGCAGCGTCCAGGGAAACCCGTCTGACAATGAGCAGTTCTTC

v_call: TRBV6-5
clone_size: .
j_call: TRBJ2-5
d_call: .
cdr3_aa: CASSYQTGSQETQYF
cdr3_nt: TGTGCCAGCAGTTACCAGACAGGTAGTCAAGAGACCCAGTACTTC

v_call: TRBV12-5
clone_size: .
j_call: TRBJ2-2
d_call: .
cdr3_aa: CASGFEQGWNTGELFF
cdr3_nt: TGTGCTAGTGGTTTCGAACAGGGCTGGAACACCGGGGAGCTGTTTTTT

v_call: TRBV6-5
clone_size: .
j_call: TRBJ2-3
d_call: TRBD1
cdr3_aa: CASSGDRASTDTQYF
cdr3_nt: TGTGCCAGCAGTGGGGACAGAGCTAGCACAGATACGCAGTATTTT

v_call: TRBV30
clone_size: few
j_call: TRBJ2-7
d_call: TRBD1
cdr3_aa: CAWSMDRGIFEQYF
cdr3_nt: TGTGCCTGGAGTATGGACAGGGGAATCTTCGAGCAGTACTTC

v_call: TRBV5-1
clone_size: .
j_call: TRBJ2-3
d_call: .
cdr3_aa: CASSLGRGTDTQYF
cdr3_nt: TGCGCCAGCAGCTTGGGTCGGGGCACAGATACGCAGTATTTT

v_call: TRBV7-3
clone_size: .
j_call: TRBJ2-1
d_call: .
cdr3_aa: CASSLLGGVEQFF
cdr3_nt: TGTGCCAGCAGCTTATTGGGCGGGGTGGAGCAGTTCTTC

v_call: TRBV30
clone_size: once
j_call: TRBJ2-3
d_call: .
cdr3_aa: CAWSPQGDTQYF
cdr3_nt: TGTGCCTGGAGTCCTCAGGGAGATACGCAGTATTTT

v_call: TRBV5-1
clone_size: .
j_call: TRBJ2-5
d_call: TRBD2
cdr3_aa: CASSSAGVGGETQYF
cdr3_nt: TGCGCCAGCAGCTCAGCGGGAGTAGGGGGAGAGACCCAGTACTTC

v_call: TRBV6-6
clone_size: .
j_call: TRBJ2-7
d_call: TRBD1
cdr3_aa: CASSRSGQELSYEQYF
cdr3_nt: TGTGCCAGCAGTCGGTCGGGACAGGAACTCTCCTACGAGCAGTACTTC

v_call: TRBV2
clone_size: .
j_call: TRBJ2-7
d_call: TRBD2
cdr3_aa: CASSEGLAGGPEQYF
cdr3_nt: TGTGCCAGCAGTGAAGGGCTTGCGGGAGGACCCGAGCAGTACTTC

v_call: TRBV28
clone_size: .
j_call: TRBJ1-5
d_call: .
cdr3_aa: CASSLVRESNQPQHF
cdr3_nt: TGTGCCAGCAGTTTAGTCAGGGAAAGCAATCAGCCCCAGCATTTT

v_call: TRBV9
clone_size: .
j_call: TRBJ2-7
d_call: TRBD2
cdr3_aa: CASSDGLAAYEQYF
cdr3_nt: TGTGCCAGCAGCGACGGACTAGCGGCCTACGAGCAGTACTTC

v_call: TRBV5-1
clone_size: .
j_call: TRBJ2-2
d_call: TRBD2
cdr3_aa: CASSFTSGRGTTGELFF
cdr3_nt: TGCGCCAGCAGCTTCACTAGCGGGAGGGGAACAACCGGGGAGCTGTTTTTT